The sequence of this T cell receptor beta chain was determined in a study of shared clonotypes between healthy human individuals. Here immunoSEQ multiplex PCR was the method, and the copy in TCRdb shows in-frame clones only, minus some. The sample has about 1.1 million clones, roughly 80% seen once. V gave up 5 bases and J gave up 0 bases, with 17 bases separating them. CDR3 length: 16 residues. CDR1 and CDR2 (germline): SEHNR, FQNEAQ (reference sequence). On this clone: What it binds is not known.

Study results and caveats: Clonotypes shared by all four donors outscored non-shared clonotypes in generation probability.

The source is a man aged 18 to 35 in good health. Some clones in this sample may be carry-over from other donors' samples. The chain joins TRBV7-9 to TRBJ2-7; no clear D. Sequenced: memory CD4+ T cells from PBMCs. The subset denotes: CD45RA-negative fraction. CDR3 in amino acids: CASSQSPGLSSYEQYF. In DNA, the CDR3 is TGTGCCAGCAGCCAATCGCCAGGCCTGAGCTCCTACGAGCAGTACTTC.